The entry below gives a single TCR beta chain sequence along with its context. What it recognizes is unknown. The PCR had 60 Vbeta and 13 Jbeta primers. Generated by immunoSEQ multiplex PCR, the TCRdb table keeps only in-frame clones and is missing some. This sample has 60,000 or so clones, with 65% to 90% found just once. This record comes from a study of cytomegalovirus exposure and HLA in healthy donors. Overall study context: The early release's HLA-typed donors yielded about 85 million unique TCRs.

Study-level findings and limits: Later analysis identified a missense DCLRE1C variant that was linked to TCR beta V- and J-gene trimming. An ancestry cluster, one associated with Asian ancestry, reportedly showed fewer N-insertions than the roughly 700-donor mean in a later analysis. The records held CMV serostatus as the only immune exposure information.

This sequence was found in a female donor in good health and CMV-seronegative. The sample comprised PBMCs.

This chain's CDR3 is CASTNLGGNTEAFF. CDR3 coding DNA: TGTGCCAGCACCAACCTGGGGGGAAACACTGAAGCTTTCTTT. The chain combines TRBV27 with TRBJ1-1, with a weak D call TRBD1 (5 bases). Trimming removed 7 bases from V and 2 bases from J, with 14 bases in between. CDR3 length: 14 residues. Germline V gives CDR1 MNHEY, CDR2 SMNVEV (reference sequence).